Below are 12 T cell receptor beta chains sequenced from a single sample in a study of identical twins. TCRdb recomputed calls from the 5' RACE reads with MiXCR, one row per CDR3 protein. The table shows 500,000 to 600,000 distinct CDR3 sequences, with around 20% occurring only once. This sample also belongs to another study, concerning T cells expressing NK-cell markers.

Sequenced: CD4+ T cells sorted from blood. Receptors were obtained from a woman aged 18-35 years in good health.

The chain uses TRBV13 and TRBJ1-1; D uncertain. The germline V and J ends were trimmed by 5 bases and 1 base, with 17 bases remaining between them. Germline V lookup: CDR1 PRHDT, CDR2 FYEKMQ (reference sequence). This CDR3 has 16 amino acids. CDR3: CASSIHGSLRNTEAFF. CDR3 sequence (DNA): TGTGCCAGCAGCATCCACGGGTCTTTAAGGAACACTGAAGCTTTCTTT.

This clonotype showed up just a few times. The chain recombines TRBV5-1 with TRBJ2-3; D call uncertain. The CDR3 totals 14 residues. Germline CDR1 is SGHRS and CDR2 is YFSETQ. V lost 2 bases and J 4 bases, leaving 11 bases between the germline ends. Written as DNA, the CDR3 is TGCGCCAGCAGCTTCGGGCAGGCGGCAGATACGCAGTATTTT. Translation: CASSFGQAADTQYF.

This clonotype was seen only a few times. The chain links TRBV7-9 to TRBJ2-5; D call uncertain. Germline V gives CDR1 SEHNR, CDR2 FQNEAQ (reference sequence). CDR3 length: 14 amino acids. V lost 5 bases, J lost 5 bases, and 15 bases lay in between. The CDR3 sequence is CASSERASTETQYF. CDR3 nucleotide sequence: TGTGCCAGCAGCGAAAGGGCCAGCACCGAGACCCAGTACTTC.

As DNA, the CDR3 is TGTGCCACCAGCAGAGTCGGACAGCCCTTCCAAGAGACCCAGTACTTC. It codes for CATSRVGQPFQETQYF. This chain links TRBV15 with TRBJ2-5, with D maybe TRBD1 (6 bases). V lost 1 base, J lost 1 base, and 13 bases lay in between. This CDR3 contains 16 residues. The V gene's germline CDR1 is LNHNV and CDR2 YYDKDF (reference sequence).

This clonotype was observed a handful of times. V gene TRBV5-6 combines with J gene TRBJ2-7; D may be TRBD2 (5 bases). From germline, CDR1 is SGHDT and CDR2 YYEEEE. The CDR3 has 13 residues. The V and J ends lost 3 bases and 3 bases respectively, with 10 bases between them. The CDR3 loop reads CASSWGGGYEQYF. In DNA form, the CDR3 reads TGTGCCAGCAGCTGGGGTGGAGGCTACGAGCAGTACTTC.

This clonotype has more than one count but fewer than ten. CDR3 loop: CASPKMGLANTGELFF. The CDR3 coding sequence is TGTGCCAGTCCCAAAATGGGGCTAGCGAACACCGGGGAGCTGTTTTTT. V gene TRBV6-2 or TRBV6-3 combines with J gene TRBJ2-2; tentative D call: TRBD1 (5 bases). The CDR3 extends over 16 amino acids. The germline gives CDR1 MNHEY, CDR2 SVGEGT. V was trimmed by 9 bases and J by 0 bases, leaving 17 bases between them.

The table lists this clonotype with a few counts. V usage is TRBV5-4 and J usage is TRBJ2-1; TRBD2 matches at 13 bases. With 4 bases clipped from V and 6 bases from J, the junction kept 7 bases outside the gene matches. The germline gives CDR1 SGHNT, CDR2 YYREEE (reference sequence). This CDR3 is 16 amino acids long. The CDR3 DNA reads as TGTGCCAGCAGCCCGAGGACTAGCGGGGGAATCAATGAGCAGTTCTTC. It encodes CASSPRTSGGINEQFF.

This clonotype occurred many times. The V call is TRBV15, the J call TRBJ2-3, with D tentatively TRBD1 (5 bases). From germline, CDR1 is LNHNV and CDR2 YYDKDF (reference sequence). This CDR3 contains 15 residues. V gave up 5 bases and J gave up 0 bases, with 12 bases separating them. CDR3 sequence: CATSVGRGSTDTQYF. In nucleotides, the CDR3 is TGTGCCACCAGCGTCGGAAGGGGTAGCACAGATACGCAGTATTTT.

This chain uses TRBV20-1 with TRBJ1-5; 7 bases align to TRBD1. The CDR3 spans 13 residues. Germline V CDR1 and CDR2: DFQATT, SNEGSKA (reference sequence). V shed 4 bases and J 7 bases; nucleotides not matched to a gene: 7. The CDR3 loop is CSATTGDRQPQHF. The CDR3 nucleotides are TGCAGTGCTACAACAGGGGACCGGCAGCCCCAGCATTTT.

This clonotype appeared a single time. The V call is TRBV10-3, the J call TRBJ1-2; no firm D call. CDR1 is ENHRY, CDR2 SYGVKD, per germline. This CDR3 has 12 amino acids. With 8 bases removed from V and 4 bases from J, the gap between germline ends came to 11 bases. The CDR3 DNA sequence: TGTGCCATCCCCGGGCTCGGCTATGGCTACACCTTC. This encodes CAIPGLGYGYTF.

This chain joins TRBV7-2 and TRBJ2-1, with 7 bases aligning to TRBD2. The CDR3 has 16 residues. Germline V gene sequence: CDR1 SGHTA, CDR2 FQGNSA. V lost 1 base and J lost 1; bases outside the gene matches: 4. CDR3 in DNA: TGTGCCAGCAGCTTAGTATGGGGGGGGTCCTACAATGAGCAGTTCTTC. Translation gives CASSLVWGGSYNEQFF.

This clonotype was picked up a small number of times. The chain carries TRBV9 and TRBJ2-7, with TRBD2 matching 16 bases. Germline-derived CDR1 and CDR2 are SGDLS and YYNGEE. Trimming at V came to 4 bases and at J to 6 bases, leaving 7 bases not matched to a gene. The length of the CDR3 is 16 residues. As DNA, the CDR3 is TGTGCCAGCAGCCCGGGACTAGCGGGAGGGTCCCCCGAGCAGTACTTC. Translated, it gives CASSPGLAGGSPEQYF.